Listed below are T cell receptor beta chains from one sample, sequenced in a study of CD8+CD57+ T cells in acquired aplastic anemia. TCRdb recomputed calls from the reads with MiXCR, one row per CDR3 protein. In the table there are about 160,000 distinct CDR3 sequences, 35% to 55% of which are singletons. Sequenced: sorted CD4+, CD8+, or CD8+CD57+ T cells (not recorded which) from PBMCs. The source is a human donor in good health. CDR3s leave out the opening cysteine and the closing phenylalanine or tryptophan.

v_call,cdr3_length,j_call,cdr3_aa
TRBV10-3,10,TRBJ1-2,AISLGGEGYT
TRBV18,11,TRBJ2-1,ASSLTNIGEQF
TRBV20-1,12,TRBJ1-1,SARDAGGGDEAF
TRBV28,11,TRBJ2-1,ASSFLRANEQF
TRBV6-1,9,TRBJ2-7,ASRSSYEQY
TRBV4-1,14,TRBJ1-4,ASSQISTGGNEKLF
TRBV20-1,12,TRBJ2-3,SAATRSSTDTQY
TRBV19,11,TRBJ2-1,ASSPITYNEQF
TRBV10-1,12,TRBJ2-3,ASRESSSTDTQY
TRBV10-3,10,TRBJ1-1,AISENRYEAF
TRBV7-9,12,TRBJ1-2,ASSLSGADYGYT
TRBV27,12,TRBJ1-2,ASSFRGTAYGYT
TRBV20-1,8,TRBJ2-1,SAAGNQQF
TRBV12-3/TRBV12-4,14,TRBJ1-3,ASSLLDFCTGDTIY
TRBV6-5,13,TRBJ1-5,ASSYSRTGDQPQH
TRBV4-2,14,TRBJ2-5,ASSQTGTSGRETQY
TRBV7-3,11,TRBJ2-3,ASSLGWGDTQY
TRBV12-3/TRBV12-4,11,TRBJ2-3,ASSLPWEDTQY
TRBV5-6,9,TRBJ2-5,ASSWGETQY
TRBV10-2,12,TRBJ1-3,ASSESRAGNTIY
TRBV5-4,16,TRBJ2-4,ASSLVGQPILAKNIQY
TRBV27,13,TRBJ1-2,ASSPPGQGLYGYT
TRBV4-2,13,TRBJ1-2,ASSPTAPISYGYT
TRBV9,14,TRBJ1-3,ASSVAPGPTGNTIY
TRBV20-1,12,TRBJ2-7,SARDPGLTYEQY
TRBV5-4,13,TRBJ1-4,ASSLVDRVKEKLF
TRBV6-5,13,TRBJ1-1,ASSYSLRGFTEAF
TRBV4-2,17,TRBJ2-6,ASSPRSDREDSGANVLT
TRBV7-9,13,TRBJ2-5,ASSLGSGIQETQY
TRBV12-3/TRBV12-4,13,TRBJ2-3,ASILRGGPTDTQY
TRBV9,10,TRBJ2-5,ASSVGEETQY
TRBV9,10,TRBJ2-5,ASSQDGQETD
TRBV5-1,12,TRBJ1-6,ASSSGVFNSPLH
TRBV27,12,TRBJ2-3,ASSSRLAGDTQY
TRBV7-2,14,TRBJ2-5,ASSLERAGGRETQY
TRBV6-1,11,TRBJ2-7,ASSEYSGYEQY
TRBV12-3/TRBV12-4,12,TRBJ1-5,ASSFSGGFQPQH
TRBV6-1,11,TRBJ1-5,ASSEARASPQH
TRBV6-1,12,TRBJ2-7,AGSWVGTGSEQY
TRBV5-1,12,TRBJ2-7,ASSRLAGGYEQY
TRBV7-2,11,TRBJ1-5,ASSFDRNQPQH
TRBV12-3/TRBV12-4,13,TRBJ2-3,ASTGLAEIGGTQY
TRBV25-1,13,TRBJ2-7,ASSRDGGRRYEQY
TRBV6-5,13,TRBJ2-2,ASSYSRRSTGELF
TRBV9,10,TRBJ1-1,ASSGRDRGYR
TRBV2,10,TRBJ1-1,ATLGTGPEAF
TRBV10-3,16,TRBJ1-5,ASRAGGVGSGARQPQH
TRBV5-1,13,TRBJ1-6,ASSPTGQLDSPLH